A selection of T cell receptor beta chains follows, all from one sample in a study of T cells expressing NK-cell markers. TCRdb derives one entry per CDR3 protein from the 5' RACE reads, leaving out DNA. The sample table includes approximately 170,000 distinct CDR3 sequences. Sequenced input: blood T cells: a sorted CD56 or NKG2C T cell subset, CD4+ or CD8+ T cells, or bulk PBMC T cells (not recorded which). The receptor set was obtained from a man aged 18-70 years in good health. The CDR3 runs from the conserved cysteine through the conserved F or W.

V,J,CDR3
TRBV27,TRBJ2-2,CASRLFGTGELFF
TRBV5-1,TRBJ2-7,CASSWSGGRQFSSSYEQYF
TRBV11-1,TRBJ2-5,CASSLGTHDQETQYF
TRBV5-4,TRBJ2-5,CASSFSTPEWETQYF
TRBV2,TRBJ1-5,CASSEDRRTPQHF
TRBV9,TRBJ2-1,CASSVGTAEQFF
TRBV20-1,TRBJ2-3,CSARAYLQLSGGVTDTQYF
TRBV28,TRBJ2-7,CASSLMMGAYEQYF
TRBV28,TRBJ2-3,CASRQGGFGTDTQYF
TRBV13,TRBJ2-3,CASSARAGGLDTQYF
TRBV2,TRBJ2-7,CASSDRGILYEQYF
TRBV4-2,TRBJ2-7,CASSTRLNYEQYF
TRBV6-5,TRBJ2-1,CASSLSGTSYNEQFF
TRBV9,TRBJ2-1,CASTRGEYSYNEQFF
TRBV12-3/TRBV12-4,TRBJ2-2,CASTSRERQVSYAGELFF
TRBV29-1,TRBJ2-6,CSVVSAESSGANVLTF
TRBV5-4,TRBJ2-2,CASSFKSGQENTGELFF
TRBV19,TRBJ2-2,CATEGGITGELFF
TRBV12-3/TRBV12-4,TRBJ1-2,CANPGGAQGYTF
TRBV7-9,TRBJ2-3,CASSFLAGDSTDTQYF
TRBV7-9,TRBJ2-1,CASSVLAGPPYNEQFF
TRBV6-1,TRBJ2-2,CASKRSRLTTFLTGELFF
TRBV6-6,TRBJ2-3,CATRGGIDTQYF
TRBV2,TRBJ1-2,CASSEWAGGNYGYTF
TRBV2,TRBJ2-1,CASSWTGEINEQFF
TRBV13,TRBJ2-3,CASSYQSDTQYF
TRBV28,TRBJ2-7,CASSRPLRQGPTVEQYF
TRBV28,TRBJ2-7,CASTLFPGSYEQYF
TRBV5-6,TRBJ2-4,CASSPRTAWDIQYF
TRBV12-3/TRBV12-4,TRBJ1-2,CASSLLQGGGYTF
TRBV6-1,TRBJ2-7,CASSGLSTYEQYF
TRBV18,TRBJ2-5,CASSEPGTVEETQYF